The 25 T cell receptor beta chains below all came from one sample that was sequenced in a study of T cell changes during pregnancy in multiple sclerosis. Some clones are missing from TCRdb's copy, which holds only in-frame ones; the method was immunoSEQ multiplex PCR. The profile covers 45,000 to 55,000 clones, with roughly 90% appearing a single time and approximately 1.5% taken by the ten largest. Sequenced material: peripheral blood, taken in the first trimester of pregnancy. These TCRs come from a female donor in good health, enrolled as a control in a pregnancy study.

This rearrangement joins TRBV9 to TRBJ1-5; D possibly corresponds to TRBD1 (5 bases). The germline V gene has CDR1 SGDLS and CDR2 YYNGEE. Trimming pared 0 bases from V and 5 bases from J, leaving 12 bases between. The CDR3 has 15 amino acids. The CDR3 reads CASSVDGGADQPQHF. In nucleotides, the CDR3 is TGTGCCAGCAGCGTAGATGGTGGGGCGGATCAGCCCCAGCATTTT.

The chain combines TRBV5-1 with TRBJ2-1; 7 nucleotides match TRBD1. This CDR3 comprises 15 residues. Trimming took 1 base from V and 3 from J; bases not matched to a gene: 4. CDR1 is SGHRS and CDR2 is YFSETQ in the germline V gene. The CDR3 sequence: CASSLTGALYNEQFF. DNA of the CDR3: TGCGCCAGCAGCTTGACAGGGGCGCTCTACAATGAGCAGTTCTTC.

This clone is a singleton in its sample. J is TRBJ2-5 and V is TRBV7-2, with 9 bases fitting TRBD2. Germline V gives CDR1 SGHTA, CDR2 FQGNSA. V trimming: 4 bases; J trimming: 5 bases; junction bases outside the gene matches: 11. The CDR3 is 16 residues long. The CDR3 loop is CASSWKSAGGEETQYF. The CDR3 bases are TGTGCCAGCAGCTGGAAGTCGGCGGGAGGGGAGGAGACCCAGTACTTC.

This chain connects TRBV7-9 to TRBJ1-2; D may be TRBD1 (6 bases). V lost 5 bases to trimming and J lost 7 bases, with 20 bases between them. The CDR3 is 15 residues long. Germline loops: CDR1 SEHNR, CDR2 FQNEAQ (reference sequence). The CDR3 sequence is CASSRRQDSLSGYTF. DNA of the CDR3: TGTGCCAGCAGCCGAAGACAGGACTCCTTGAGTGGCTACACCTTC.

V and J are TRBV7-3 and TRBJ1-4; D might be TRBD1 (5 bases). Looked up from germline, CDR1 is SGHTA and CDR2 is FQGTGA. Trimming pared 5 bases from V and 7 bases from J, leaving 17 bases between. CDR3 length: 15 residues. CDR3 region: CASSPQGGVGEKLFF. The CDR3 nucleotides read TGTGCCAGCAGCCCCCAGGGAGGGGTGGGTGAAAAACTGTTTTTT. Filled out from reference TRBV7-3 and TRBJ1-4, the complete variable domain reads GAGVSQTPSNKVTEKGKYVELRCDPISGHTALYWYRQSLGQGPEFLIYFQGTGAADDSGLPNDRFFAVRPEGSVSTLKIQRTERGDSAVYLCASSPQGGVGEKLFFGSGTQLSVL.

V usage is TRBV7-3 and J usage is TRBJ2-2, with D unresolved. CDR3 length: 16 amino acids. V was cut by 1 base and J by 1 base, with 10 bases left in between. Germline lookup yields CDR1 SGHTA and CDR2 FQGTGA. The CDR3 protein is CASSLNAVGNTGELFF. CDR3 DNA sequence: TGTGCCAGCAGCTTAAATGCGGTTGGGAACACCGGGGAGCTGTTTTTT. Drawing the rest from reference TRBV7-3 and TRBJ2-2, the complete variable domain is GAGVSQTPSNKVTEKGKYVELRCDPISGHTALYWYRQSLGQGPEFLIYFQGTGAADDSGLPNDRFFAVRPEGSVSTLKIQRTERGDSAVYLCASSLNAVGNTGELFFGEGSRLTVL.

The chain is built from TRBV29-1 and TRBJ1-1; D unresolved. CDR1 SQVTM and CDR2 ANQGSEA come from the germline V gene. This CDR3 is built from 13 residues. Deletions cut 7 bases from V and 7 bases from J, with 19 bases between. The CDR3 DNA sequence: TGCAGCGCCCGAGGGATCTCAGGTATTGAAGCTTTCTTT. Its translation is CSARGISGIEAFF.

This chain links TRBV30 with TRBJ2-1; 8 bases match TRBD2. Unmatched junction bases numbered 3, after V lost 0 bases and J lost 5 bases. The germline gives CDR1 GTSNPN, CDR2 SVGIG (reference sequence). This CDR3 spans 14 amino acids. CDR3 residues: CAWSVRGGNNEQFF. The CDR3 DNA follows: TGTGCCTGGAGTGTACGCGGGGGGAACAATGAGCAGTTCTTC.

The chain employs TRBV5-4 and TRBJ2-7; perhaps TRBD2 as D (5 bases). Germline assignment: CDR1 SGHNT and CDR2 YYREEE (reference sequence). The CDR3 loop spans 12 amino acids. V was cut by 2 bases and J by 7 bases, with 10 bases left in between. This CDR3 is CASSFGVDEQYF. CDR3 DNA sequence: TGTGCCAGCAGCTTCGGGGTCGATGAGCAGTACTTC.

The DNA for the CDR3 is TGTGCCATCAGTGATATAGCGGGAGCCCCGGGGCAGTACTTC. Translating gives CAISDIAGAPGQYF. The rearrangement links TRBV10-3 to TRBJ2-7; 9 bases match TRBD2. This CDR3 comprises 14 residues. The junction had 9 bases not matched to a gene; V was cut back by 3 bases and J by 9 bases. Germline CDR1 ENHRY, CDR2 SYGVKD.

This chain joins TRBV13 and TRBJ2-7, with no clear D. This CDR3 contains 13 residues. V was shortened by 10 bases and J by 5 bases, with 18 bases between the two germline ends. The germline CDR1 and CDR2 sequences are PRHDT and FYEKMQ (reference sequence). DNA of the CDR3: TGTGCCACCCGTCGGCTAGGATTGCACGAGCAGTACTTC. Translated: CATRRLGLHEQYF. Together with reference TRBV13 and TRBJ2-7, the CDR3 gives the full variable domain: AAGVIQSPRHLIKEKRETATLKCYPIPRHDTVYWYQQGPGQDPQFLISFYEKMQSDKGSIPDRFSAQQFSDYHSELNMSSLELGDSALYFCATRRLGLHEQYFGPGTRLTVT.

CDR3 DNA sequence: TGTGCCAGCAGTTTAATGTGGGGGCCCCAAGAGACCCAGTACTTC. Protein sequence: CASSLMWGPQETQYF. The chain combines TRBV27 with TRBJ2-5; maybe TRBD1 (6 bases). Trimming shortened V by 2 bases and J by 1 base, and 11 bases separated the two germline ends. CDR1 MNHEY and CDR2 SMNVEV come from the germline V gene (reference sequence). The CDR3 is 15 residues long.

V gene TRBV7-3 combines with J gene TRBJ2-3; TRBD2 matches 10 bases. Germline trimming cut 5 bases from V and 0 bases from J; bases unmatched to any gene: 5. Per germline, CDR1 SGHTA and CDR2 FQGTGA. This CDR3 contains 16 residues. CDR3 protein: CASSTRTSGSTDTQYF. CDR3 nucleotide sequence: TGTGCCAGCAGCACCCGGACTAGCGGTAGCACAGATACGCAGTATTTT.

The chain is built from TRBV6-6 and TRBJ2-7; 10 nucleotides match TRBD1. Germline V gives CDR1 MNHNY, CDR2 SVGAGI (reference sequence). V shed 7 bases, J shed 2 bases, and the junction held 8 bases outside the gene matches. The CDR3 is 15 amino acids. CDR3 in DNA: TGTGCCAGCACTCGCGCTGGACAGGGGGCCTACGAGCAGTACTTC. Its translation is CASTRAGQGAYEQYF.

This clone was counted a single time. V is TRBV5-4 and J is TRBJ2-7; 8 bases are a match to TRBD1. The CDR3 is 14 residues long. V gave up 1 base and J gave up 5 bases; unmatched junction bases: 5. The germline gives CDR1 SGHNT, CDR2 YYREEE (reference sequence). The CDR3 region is CASSLPGGIHEQYF. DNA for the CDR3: TGTGCCAGCAGCTTGCCAGGGGGCATCCACGAGCAGTACTTC.

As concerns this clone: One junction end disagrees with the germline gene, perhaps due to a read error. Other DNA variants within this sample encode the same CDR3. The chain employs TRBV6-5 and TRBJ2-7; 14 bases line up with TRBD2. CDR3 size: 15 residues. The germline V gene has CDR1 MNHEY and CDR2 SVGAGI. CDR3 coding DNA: TGTGCCAGTAGTTACCGACTAGCGGGGGGGTACGAGCAGTACTTC. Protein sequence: CASSYRLAGGYEQYF.

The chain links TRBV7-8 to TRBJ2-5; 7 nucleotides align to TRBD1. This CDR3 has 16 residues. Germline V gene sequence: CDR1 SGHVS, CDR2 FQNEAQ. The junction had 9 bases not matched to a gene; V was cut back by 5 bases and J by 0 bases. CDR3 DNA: TGTGCCAGCAGCCTTGGACAGGCGAGGTACCAAGAGACCCAGTACTTC. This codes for CASSLGQARYQETQYF.

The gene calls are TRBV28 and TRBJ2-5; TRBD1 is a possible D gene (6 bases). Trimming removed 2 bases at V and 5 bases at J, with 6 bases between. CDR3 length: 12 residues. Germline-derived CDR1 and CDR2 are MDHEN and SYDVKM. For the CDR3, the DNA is TGTGCCAGCAGTTTACAGGGGGAGACCCAGTACTTC. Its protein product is CASSLQGETQYF.

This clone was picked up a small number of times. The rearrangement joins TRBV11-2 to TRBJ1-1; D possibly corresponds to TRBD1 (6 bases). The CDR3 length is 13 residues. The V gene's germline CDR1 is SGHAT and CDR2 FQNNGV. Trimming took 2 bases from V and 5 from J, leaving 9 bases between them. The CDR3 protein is CASSLSQGTEAFF. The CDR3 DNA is TGTGCCAGCAGCTTAAGTCAGGGGACTGAAGCTTTCTTT.

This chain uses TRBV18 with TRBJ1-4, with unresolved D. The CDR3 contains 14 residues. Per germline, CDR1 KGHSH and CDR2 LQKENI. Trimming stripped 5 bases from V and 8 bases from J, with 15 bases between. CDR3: CASSNQARQEKLFF. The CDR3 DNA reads TGTGCCAGCTCAAACCAGGCCCGCCAAGAAAAACTGTTTTTT.

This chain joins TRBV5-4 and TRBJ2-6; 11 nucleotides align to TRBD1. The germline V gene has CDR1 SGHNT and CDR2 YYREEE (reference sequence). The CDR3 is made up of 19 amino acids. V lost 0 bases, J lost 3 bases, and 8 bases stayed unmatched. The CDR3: CASSLGLSDRGLGANVLTF. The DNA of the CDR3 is TGTGCCAGCAGCTTGGGCCTCTCGGACAGGGGGCTTGGGGCCAACGTCCTGACTTTC.

CDR3 region: CASSQDPGAPYEQYF. The CDR3 bases are TGTGCCAGCAGCCAAGACCCAGGGGCGCCCTACGAGCAGTACTTC. The chain is built from TRBV4-2 and TRBJ2-7, with D possibly matching TRBD1 (6 bases). The CDR3 consists of 15 residues. Trimming took off 0 bases at V and 2 bases at J, with 11 bases between the two ends. CDR1 is LGHNA, CDR2 YNFKEQ, per germline.

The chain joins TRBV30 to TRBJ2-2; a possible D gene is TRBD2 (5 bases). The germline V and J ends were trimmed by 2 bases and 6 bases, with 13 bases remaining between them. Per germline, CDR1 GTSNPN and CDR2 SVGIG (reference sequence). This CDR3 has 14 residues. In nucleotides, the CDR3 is TGTGCCTGGAGTCTTTGGGGAGTTGCCGGGGAGCTGTTTTTT. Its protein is CAWSLWGVAGELFF.

The CDR3 spells CASSQRGDNEQFF. The CDR3 nucleotides read TGTGCCAGCTCACAGCGGGGGGACAATGAGCAGTTCTTC. This chain connects TRBV18 to TRBJ2-1, with 9 bases matching TRBD2. Per the germline V gene, CDR1 is KGHSH and CDR2 is LQKENI. With 4 bases clipped from V and 5 bases from J, the junction kept 0 bases outside the gene matches. This CDR3 comprises 13 residues.

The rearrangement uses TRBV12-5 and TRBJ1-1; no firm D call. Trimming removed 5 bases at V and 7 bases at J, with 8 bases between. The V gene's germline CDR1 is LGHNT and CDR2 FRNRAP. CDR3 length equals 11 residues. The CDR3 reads CASGRYYEAFF. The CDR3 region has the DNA TGTGCTAGTGGTCGTTATTATGAAGCTTTCTTT.